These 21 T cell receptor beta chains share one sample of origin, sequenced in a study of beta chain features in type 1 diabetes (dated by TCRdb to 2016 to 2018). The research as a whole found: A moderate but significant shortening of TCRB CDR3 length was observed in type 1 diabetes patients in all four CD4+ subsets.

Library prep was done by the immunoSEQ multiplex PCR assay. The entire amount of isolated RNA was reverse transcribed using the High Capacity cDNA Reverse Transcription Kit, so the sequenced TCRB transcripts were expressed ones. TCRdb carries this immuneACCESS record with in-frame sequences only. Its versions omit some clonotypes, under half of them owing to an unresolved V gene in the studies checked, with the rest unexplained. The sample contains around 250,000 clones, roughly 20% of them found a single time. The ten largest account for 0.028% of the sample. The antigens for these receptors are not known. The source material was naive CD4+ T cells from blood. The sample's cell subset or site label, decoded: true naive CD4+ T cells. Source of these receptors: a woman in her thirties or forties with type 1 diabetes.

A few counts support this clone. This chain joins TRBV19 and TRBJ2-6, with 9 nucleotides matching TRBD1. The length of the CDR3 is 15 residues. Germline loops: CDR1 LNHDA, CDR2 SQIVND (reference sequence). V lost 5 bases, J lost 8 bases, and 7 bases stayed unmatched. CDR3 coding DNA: TGTGCCAGTAGTGCCCCGGGACAGGGAACCAACGTCCTGACTTTC. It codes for CASSAPGQGTNVLTF.

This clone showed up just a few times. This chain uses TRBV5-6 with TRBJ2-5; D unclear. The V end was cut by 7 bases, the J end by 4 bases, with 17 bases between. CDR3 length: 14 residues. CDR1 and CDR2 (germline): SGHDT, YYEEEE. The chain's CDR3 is CASSATAGLETQYF. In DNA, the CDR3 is TGTGCCAGCTCAGCTACGGCAGGTCTAGAGACCCAGTACTTC.

In DNA, the CDR3 is TGTGCCAGCACCCGGGACAGGGGGCCCTCTGGGGCCAACGTCCTGACTTTC. It encodes CASTRDRGPSGANVLTF. The chain carries TRBV2 and TRBJ2-6, with 12 bases identical to TRBD1. The germline V gene encodes CDR1 SNHLY and CDR2 FYNNEI. V was pared by 7 bases and J by 0 bases, with 4 bases of the junction left unmatched. This CDR3 is built from 17 residues.

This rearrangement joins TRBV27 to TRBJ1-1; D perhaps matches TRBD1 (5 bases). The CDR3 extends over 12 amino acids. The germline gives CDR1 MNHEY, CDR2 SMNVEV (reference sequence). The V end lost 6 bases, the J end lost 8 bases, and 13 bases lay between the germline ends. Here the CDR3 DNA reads TGTGCCAGCAGCCCACGCGGGACCGAAGCTTTCTTT. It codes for CASSPRGTEAFF.

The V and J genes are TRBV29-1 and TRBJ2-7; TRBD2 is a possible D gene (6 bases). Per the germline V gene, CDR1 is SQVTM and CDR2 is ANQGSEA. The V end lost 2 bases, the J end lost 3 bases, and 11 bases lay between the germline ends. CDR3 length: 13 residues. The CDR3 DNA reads TGCAGCGTTGAACCGGGAGAGAACTACGAGCAGTACTTC. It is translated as CSVEPGENYEQYF.

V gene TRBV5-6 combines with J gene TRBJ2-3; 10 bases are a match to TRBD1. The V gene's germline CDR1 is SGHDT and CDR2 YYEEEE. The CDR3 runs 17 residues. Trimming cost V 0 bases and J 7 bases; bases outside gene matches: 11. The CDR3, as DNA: TGTGCCAGCAGCTTGGTTAATCAGGGACAGGGGCCGCATACGCAGTATTTT. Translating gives CASSLVNQGQGPHTQYF.

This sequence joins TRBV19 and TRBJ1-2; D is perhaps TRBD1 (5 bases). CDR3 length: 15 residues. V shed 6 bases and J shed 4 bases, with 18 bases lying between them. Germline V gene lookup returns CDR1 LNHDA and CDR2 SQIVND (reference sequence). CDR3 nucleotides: TGTGCCAGTAGCAACGGAGGAGGGGATACCTATGGCTACACCTTC. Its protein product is CASSNGGGDTYGYTF.

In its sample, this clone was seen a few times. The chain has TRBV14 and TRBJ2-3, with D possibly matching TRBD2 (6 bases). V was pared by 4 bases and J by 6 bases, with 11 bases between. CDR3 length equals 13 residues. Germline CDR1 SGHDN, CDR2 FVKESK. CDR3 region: CASSPKGGDTQYF. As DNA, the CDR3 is TGTGCCAGCAGCCCGAAAGGAGGGGATACGCAGTATTTT.

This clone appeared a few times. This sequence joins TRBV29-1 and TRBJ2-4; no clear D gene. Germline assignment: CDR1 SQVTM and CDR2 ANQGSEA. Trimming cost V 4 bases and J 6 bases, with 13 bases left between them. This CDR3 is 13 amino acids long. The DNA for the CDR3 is TGCAGCGTTGCAATCGATGACTTAAACATTCAGTACTTC. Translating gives CSVAIDDLNIQYF.

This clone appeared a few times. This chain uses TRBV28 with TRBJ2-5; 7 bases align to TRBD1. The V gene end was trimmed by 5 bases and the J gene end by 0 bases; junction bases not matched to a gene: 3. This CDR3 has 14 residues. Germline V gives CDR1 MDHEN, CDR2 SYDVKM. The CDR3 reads CASSRDSHQETQYF. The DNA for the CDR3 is TGTGCCAGCAGTCGGGACAGTCACCAAGAGACCCAGTACTTC.

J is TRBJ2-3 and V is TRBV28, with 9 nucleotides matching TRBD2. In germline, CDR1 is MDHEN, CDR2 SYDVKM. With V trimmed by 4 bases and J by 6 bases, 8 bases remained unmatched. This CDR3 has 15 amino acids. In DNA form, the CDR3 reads TGTGCCAGCAGTTCGGCGGGCGGGGGGGCCGATACGCAGTATTTT. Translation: CASSSAGGGADTQYF. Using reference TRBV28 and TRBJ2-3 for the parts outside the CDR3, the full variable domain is DVKVTQSSRYLVKRTGEKVFLECVQDMDHENMFWYRQDPGLGLRLIYFSYDVKMKEKGDIPEGYSVSREKKERFSLILESASTNQTSMYLCASSSAGGGADTQYFGPGTRLTVL.

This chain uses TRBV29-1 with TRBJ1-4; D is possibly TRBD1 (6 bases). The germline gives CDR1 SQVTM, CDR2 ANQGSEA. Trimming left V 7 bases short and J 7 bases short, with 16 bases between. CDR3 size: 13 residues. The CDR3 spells CSARQVLGEKLFF. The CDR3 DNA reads TGCAGCGCCCGACAGGTCCTTGGTGAAAAACTGTTTTTT.

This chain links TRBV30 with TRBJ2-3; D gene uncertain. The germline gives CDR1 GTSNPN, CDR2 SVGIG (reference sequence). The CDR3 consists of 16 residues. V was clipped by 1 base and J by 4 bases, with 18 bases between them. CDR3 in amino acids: CAWSGWPELISDTQYF. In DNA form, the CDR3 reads TGTGCCTGGAGTGGATGGCCCGAATTGATATCAGATACGCAGTATTTT.

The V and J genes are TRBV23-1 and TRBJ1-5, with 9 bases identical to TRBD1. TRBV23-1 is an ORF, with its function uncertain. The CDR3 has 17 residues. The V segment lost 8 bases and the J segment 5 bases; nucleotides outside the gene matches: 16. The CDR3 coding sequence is TGCGCCAGCCTCTACGGACAGGGGATTAGCAATGATCAGCCCCAGCATTTT. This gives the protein CASLYGQGISNDQPQHF.

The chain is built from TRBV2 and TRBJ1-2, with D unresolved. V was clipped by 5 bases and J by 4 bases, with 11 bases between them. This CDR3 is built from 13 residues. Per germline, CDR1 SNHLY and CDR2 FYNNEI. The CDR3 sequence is CASSTDGGYGYTF. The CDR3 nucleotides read TGTGCCAGCAGTACTGACGGCGGCTATGGCTACACCTTC.

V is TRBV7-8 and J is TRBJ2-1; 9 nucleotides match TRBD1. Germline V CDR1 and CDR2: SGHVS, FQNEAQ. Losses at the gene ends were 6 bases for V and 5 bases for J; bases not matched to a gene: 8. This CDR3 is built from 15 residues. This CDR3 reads CASRGDRARHNEQFF. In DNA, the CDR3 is TGTGCCAGCAGGGGGGACAGGGCGAGGCACAATGAGCAGTTCTTC.

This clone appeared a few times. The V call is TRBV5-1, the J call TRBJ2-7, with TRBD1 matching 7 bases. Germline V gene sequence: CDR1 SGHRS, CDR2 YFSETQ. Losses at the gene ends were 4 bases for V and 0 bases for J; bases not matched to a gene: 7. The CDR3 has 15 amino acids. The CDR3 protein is CASSRRDSGSYEQYF. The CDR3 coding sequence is TGCGCCAGCAGCCGCCGGGACAGCGGCTCCTACGAGCAGTACTTC.

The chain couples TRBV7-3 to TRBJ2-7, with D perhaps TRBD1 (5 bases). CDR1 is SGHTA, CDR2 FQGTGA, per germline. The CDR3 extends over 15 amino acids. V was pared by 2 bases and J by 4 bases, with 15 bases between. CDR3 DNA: TGTGCCAGCAGCTTATCAGGGAACCGCCTTTACGAGCAGTACTTC. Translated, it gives CASSLSGNRLYEQYF.

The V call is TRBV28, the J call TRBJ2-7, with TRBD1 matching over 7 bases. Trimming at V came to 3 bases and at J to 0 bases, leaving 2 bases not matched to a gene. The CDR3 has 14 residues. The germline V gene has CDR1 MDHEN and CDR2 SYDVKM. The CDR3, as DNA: TGTGCCAGCAGTTTTTACAGGGGCTCCTACGAGCAGTACTTC. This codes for CASSFYRGSYEQYF.

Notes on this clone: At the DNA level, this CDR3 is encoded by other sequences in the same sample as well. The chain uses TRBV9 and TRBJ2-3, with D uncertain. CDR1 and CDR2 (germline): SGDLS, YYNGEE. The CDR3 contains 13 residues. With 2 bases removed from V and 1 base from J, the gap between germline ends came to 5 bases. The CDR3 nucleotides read TGTGCCAGCAGCGTGCCAGGCACAGATACGCAGTATTTT. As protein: CASSVPGTDTQYF.

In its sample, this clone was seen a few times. The CDR3 nucleotides read TGTGCCAGCTCGACAGGGAACGGCGAGCAGTACTTC. Its translation: CASSTGNGEQYF. The chain couples TRBV7-3 to TRBJ2-7; 7 bases match TRBD1. CDR3 size: 12 residues. Germline V gene lookup returns CDR1 SGHTA and CDR2 FQGTGA. J gave up 6 bases and V 8 bases, and 7 bases lay outside the gene matches. Supplemented by reference TRBV7-3 and TRBJ2-7, the full variable domain reads GAGVSQTPSNKVTEKGKYVELRCDPISGHTALYWYRQSLGQGPEFLIYFQGTGAADDSGLPNDRFFAVRPEGSVSTLKIQRTERGDSAVYLCASSTGNGEQYFGPGTRLTVT.